This TCR beta chain was obtained from a study of shared clonotypes between healthy human individuals. Study-level background: Researchers assigned three CD4 naive, three CD4 memory, two CD8 naive and one CD8 memory plate to each donor.

About this clone itself: The antigen is not known.

Study conclusions and caveats: Across four donors, naive CD4 shared approximately 4.5%, naive CD8 3.5% to 4%, memory CD4 more than 2%, memory CD8 0.4% to 0.5%.

A roughly 200 ng quantity of DNA, roughly 32,000 T cell genomes, went into the sorted-subset replicate PCRs. The method was immunoSEQ multiplex PCR; TCRdb's version includes in-frame clones alone and lacks a portion of them. The data contain about 2.3 million clones, less than 95% of them singletons. Germline assignment: CDR1 SNHLY and CDR2 FYNNEI. The V and J ends lost 6 bases and 1 base, in that order; junction bases with no gene match: 8. The CDR3 has 15 amino acids. This clonotype originated in a young man in good health. Some clones in this sample may be carry-over from other donors' samples. What was sequenced was naive CD4+ T cells from PBMCs. Noted subset: CD45RA+ positively selected. The chain recombines TRBV2 with TRBJ2-5, with 7 bases aligning to TRBD1. The CDR3 loop is CASRETGMSQETQYF. CDR3 DNA sequence: TGTGCCAGCAGAGAGACAGGGATGAGCCAAGAGACCCAGTACTTC.